What follows are 24 T cell receptor beta chains derived from one specimen sequenced in a study of T cell responses to AZD1222 COVID-19 vaccine. Profiling relied on immunoSEQ multiplex PCR, and the TCRdb table lists in-frame clones only, not all of them. The sample holds 84,000 or so clones; approximately 90% are singletons and the top ten take approximately 2%. Specimen: peripheral blood, collected on day 0 of AZD1222 vaccination. The receptor source for this set is an adult in good health.

J is TRBJ1-1 and V is TRBV4-1, with D unclear. V was cut by 4 bases and J by 5 bases, with 11 bases left in between. There are 13 residues in the CDR3. Per germline, CDR1 MGHRA and CDR2 YSYEKL. CDR3 sequence (DNA): TGCGCCAGCAGCCTCGCCTCGAGTACTGAAGCTTTCTTT. Its protein product is CASSLASSTEAFF.

The chain employs TRBV7-2 and TRBJ2-1; D remains ambiguous. The germline V gene encodes CDR1 SGHTA and CDR2 FQGNSA. The CDR3 contains 14 residues. Trimming left V 0 bases short and J 7 bases short, with 10 bases between. CDR3 in DNA: TGTGCCAGCAGCTTAGCCCAGGCCGCGAATGAGCAGTTCTTC. Its translation is CASSLAQAANEQFF.

J is TRBJ2-3 and V is TRBV27, with D possibly being TRBD2 (6 bases). There are 15 residues in the CDR3. The germline V gene has CDR1 MNHEY and CDR2 SMNVEV (reference sequence). The germline V and J ends were trimmed by 5 bases and 8 bases, with 20 bases remaining between them. CDR3 DNA: TGTGCCAGCAGTCCCCCGGGACTCTCGAGGGGTACGCAGTATTTT. This codes for CASSPPGLSRGTQYF.

The V call is TRBV18, the J call TRBJ1-4, with 9 bases lining up with TRBD1. The CDR3 length is 15 residues. Germline CDR1 and CDR2: KGHSH and LQKENI. The trim removed 4 bases at V and 5 bases at J, leaving 5 bases unmatched. The CDR3 loop reads CASSRNRGPNEKLFF. The DNA of the CDR3 is TGTGCCAGCTCACGGAACAGGGGGCCGAATGAAAAACTGTTTTTT.

V gene TRBV2 combines with J gene TRBJ2-2; maybe TRBD2 (7 bases). CDR3 length equals 14 residues. The V end was cut by 6 bases, the J end by 6 bases, with 14 bases between. Germline assignment: CDR1 SNHLY and CDR2 FYNNEI. The CDR3 nucleotides read TGTGCCAGCAGAAATAAGGGGGGGTCCGGGGAGCTGTTTTTT. Translated, it gives CASRNKGGSGELFF.

This clone came up a few times. This chain connects TRBV7-2 to TRBJ1-6; weak D call: TRBD1 (5 bases). Per the germline V gene, CDR1 is SGHTA and CDR2 is FQGNSA. The CDR3 has 15 amino acids. V lost 2 bases and J lost 6, with 11 bases in between. The CDR3 here is CASSLSRDGNSPLHF. The CDR3 nucleotides are TGTGCCAGCAGCTTAAGCCGGGACGGTAATTCACCCCTCCACTTT.

V gene TRBV10-2 combines with J gene TRBJ1-1; 7 bases agree with TRBD1. V lost 6 bases and J lost 6; bases outside the gene matches: 7. Germline-derived CDR1 and CDR2 are WSHSY and SAAADI. The CDR3 runs to 13 residues. CDR3 sequence: CASRPRDSSEAFF. CDR3 DNA sequence: TGCGCCAGCAGGCCACGGGACAGTTCTGAAGCTTTCTTT.

Details on this clone: One junction end does not reproduce the germline sequence, and a read error may be involved. The J gene is TRBJ1-1, the V gene TRBV6-2 or TRBV6-3; D is undetermined. The CDR3 is 13 residues long. CDR1 MNHEY and CDR2 SVGEGT come from the germline V gene. In DNA, the CDR3 is TGTGCCAGCAGTTCCTCCCCTCCCGGCAGGTCTCCGTTT. As protein: CASSSSPPGRSPF.

This clone was found once. The rearrangement joins TRBV10-2 to TRBJ2-1, with 9 bases matching TRBD2. With 2 bases clipped from V and 2 bases from J, the junction kept 1 base outside the gene matches. The CDR3 runs to 15 residues. Germline assignment: CDR1 WSHSY and CDR2 SAAADI. This chain's CDR3 is CASSEKRGAYNEQFF. In DNA form, the CDR3 reads TGCGCCAGCAGTGAGAAGCGGGGGGCCTACAATGAGCAGTTCTTC.

This rearrangement joins TRBV4-1 to TRBJ1-6; the D is unclear. Germline CDR1 is MGHRA and CDR2 is YSYEKL. This CDR3 is 13 amino acids long. V shed 4 bases and J shed 11 bases, with 12 bases lying between them. The CDR3 DNA follows: TGCGCCAGCAGCCCTGCTTTAGGGACACCCCTCCACTTT. Its protein is CASSPALGTPLHF.

The V and J genes are TRBV9 and TRBJ2-2, with 10 positions matching TRBD2. Germline V gene data show CDR1 as SGDLS and CDR2 as YYNGEE. Trimming cost V 4 bases and J 5 bases; bases outside gene matches: 11. This CDR3 is built from 17 residues. The CDR3 DNA reads as TGTGCCAGCAGCCCTCGGGGAGCGGGGGGGCTTACCGGGGAGCTGTTTTTT. This codes for CASSPRGAGGLTGELFF.

V gene TRBV5-1 combines with J gene TRBJ2-5; 12 bases are a match to TRBD2. The germline V gene encodes CDR1 SGHRS and CDR2 YFSETQ. Unmatched junction bases numbered 8, after V lost 4 bases and J lost 4 bases. This CDR3 comprises 16 residues. CDR3 bases: TGCGCCAGCAGCAGAGCGGTGACTAGCGGGGGAGAGACCCAGTACTTC. The encoded protein is CASSRAVTSGGETQYF. Full variable domain (remainder filled in from reference TRBV5-1 and TRBJ2-5): KAGVTQTPRYLIKTRGQQVTLSCSPISGHRSVSWYQQTPGQGLQFLFEYFSETQRNKGNFPGRFSGRQFSNSRSEMNVSTLELGDSALYLCASSRAVTSGGETQYFGPGTRLLVL.

V is TRBV28 and J is TRBJ2-1, with D perhaps matching TRBD1 or TRBD2 (7 bases each). Germline CDR1 MDHEN, CDR2 SYDVKM. The V and J ends lost 5 bases and 1 base respectively, with 18 bases between them. This CDR3 spans 17 amino acids. The CDR3 DNA reads as TGTGCCAGCAGTCAGGGGGGTAGCGGGTGGTCCTACAATGAGCAGTTCTTC. Residues: CASSQGGSGWSYNEQFF.

This chain joins TRBV5-1 and TRBJ2-5; TRBD2 agrees at 9 bases. This CDR3 spans 15 amino acids. The germline CDR1 and CDR2 sequences are SGHRS and YFSETQ. The J segment lost 5 bases and the V segment lost 6 bases, leaving 11 bases of the junction unmatched. The CDR3 sequence is CASTRTSGPSETQYF. In DNA, the CDR3 is TGCGCCAGCACTCGAACTAGCGGGCCAAGCGAGACCCAGTACTTC.

This chain links TRBV9 with TRBJ2-5; D is perhaps TRBD1 or TRBD2 (5 bases each). This CDR3 comprises 15 residues. V gave up 4 bases and J gave up 1 base, with 14 bases separating them. Per the germline V gene, CDR1 is SGDLS and CDR2 is YYNGEE. The CDR3 here is CASSRGAGIQETQYF. CDR3 nucleotide sequence: TGTGCCAGCAGCCGAGGGGCGGGCATCCAAGAGACCCAGTACTTC.

The chain couples TRBV7-7 to TRBJ2-1; TRBD1 is a possible D gene (5 bases). Germline-derived CDR1 and CDR2 are SSHAT and FNYEAQ (reference sequence). Trimming left V 0 bases short and J 7 bases short, with 16 bases between. The CDR3 contains 16 residues. CDR3 sequence reads: CASSLALRGGQNEQFF. In DNA form, the CDR3 reads TGTGCCAGCAGCTTAGCGCTAAGGGGTGGGCAGAATGAGCAGTTCTTC.

The chain links TRBV30 to TRBJ1-6; D uncertain. The CDR3 is made up of 13 amino acids. V gave up 1 base and J gave up 10 bases, with 11 bases separating them. Germline V CDR1 and CDR2: GTSNPN, SVGIG (reference sequence). The DNA for the CDR3 is TGTGCCTGGAGTGGGGGATTCGGATCACCCCTCCACTTT. Its translation: CAWSGGFGSPLHF.

The rearrangement uses TRBV5-5 and TRBJ1-3; 7 bases map to TRBD1. V was clipped by 3 bases and J by 2 bases; unmatched bases: 5. The CDR3 contains 15 residues. CDR1 and CDR2 (germline): SGHKS, YYEKEE (reference sequence). Here the CDR3 reads CASSSLTGAGNTIYF. The CDR3 nucleotides read TGTGCCAGCAGCTCCTTAACAGGGGCTGGAAACACCATATATTTT. Supplemented by reference TRBV5-5 and TRBJ1-3, the full variable domain reads DAGVTQSPTHLIKTRGQQVTLRCSPISGHKSVSWYQQVLGQGPQFIFQYYEKEERGRGNFPDRFSARQFPNYSSELNVNALLLGDSALYLCASSSLTGAGNTIYFGEGSWLTVV.

V gene TRBV30 combines with J gene TRBJ2-7; D gene uncertain. V gave up 0 bases and J gave up 5 bases, with 11 bases separating them. This CDR3 has 13 residues. Looked up from germline, CDR1 is GTSNPN and CDR2 is SVGIG (reference sequence). For the CDR3, the DNA is TGTGCCTGGAGTGTACGGGTCAGAGACGAGCAGTACTTC. Its protein is CAWSVRVRDEQYF.

This clone appeared once. The chain combines TRBV18 with TRBJ2-1; 11 bases are shared with TRBD2. Germline V gives CDR1 KGHSH, CDR2 LQKENI. V gave up 3 bases and J gave up 5 bases; unmatched junction bases: 12. The CDR3 is 18 residues long. The CDR3 DNA reads TGTGCCAGCTCACCCCCGAATAGCGGGGGGGCCAGGAACAATGAGCAGTTCTTC. Translated: CASSPPNSGGARNNEQFF. Full variable domain (remainder filled in from reference TRBV18 and TRBJ2-1): NAGVMQNPRHLVRRRGQEARLRCSPMKGHSHVYWYRQLPEEGLKFMVYLQKENIIDESGMPKERFSAEFPKEGPSILRIQQVVRGDSAAYFCASSPPNSGGARNNEQFFGPGTRLTVL.

This rearrangement joins TRBV5-1 to TRBJ1-1; possibly TRBD1 for D (5 bases). This CDR3 contains 16 residues. Trimming shortened V by 3 bases and J by 1 base, and 16 bases separated the two germline ends. Per germline, CDR1 SGHRS and CDR2 YFSETQ. CDR3 DNA: TGCGCCAGCAGCTCAGACGCTGGGGCCGGGAACACTGAAGCTTTCTTT. It specifies CASSSDAGAGNTEAFF. Full variable domain (rest looked up from reference TRBV5-1 and TRBJ1-1): KAGVTQTPRYLIKTRGQQVTLSCSPISGHRSVSWYQQTPGQGLQFLFEYFSETQRNKGNFPGRFSGRQFSNSRSEMNVSTLELGDSALYLCASSSDAGAGNTEAFFGQGTRLTVV.

J is TRBJ2-1 and V is TRBV28; TRBD2 matches at 9 bases. Trimming removed 6 bases from V and 9 bases from J; junction bases left unmatched: 12. Germline lookup yields CDR1 MDHEN and CDR2 SYDVKM. This CDR3 region has 15 residues. The CDR3: CASSPTSGSYPEQFF. In DNA, the CDR3 is TGTGCCAGCAGCCCGACTAGCGGTTCCTACCCTGAGCAGTTCTTC.

The rearrangement uses TRBV29-1 and TRBJ1-6; TRBD1 matches 11 bases. Trimming took 4 bases from V and 8 from J; bases not matched to a gene: 1. This CDR3 has 13 amino acids. Germline-derived CDR1 and CDR2 are SQVTM and ANQGSEA. The CDR3 sequence: CSVGDRGDSPLHF. The CDR3 DNA reads TGCAGCGTTGGGGACAGGGGGGATTCACCCCTCCACTTT.

This clone appeared a single time. The genes are TRBV5-5 and TRBJ1-2; 10 bases are a match to TRBD1. J was trimmed by 6 bases and V by 3 bases; bases with no gene match: 2. In germline, CDR1 is SGHKS, CDR2 YYEKEE (reference sequence). The CDR3 is 13 amino acids. The CDR3 DNA is TGTGCCAGCAGCTCCGGGACAGGGGATGGCTACACCTTC. Its protein product is CASSSGTGDGYTF.